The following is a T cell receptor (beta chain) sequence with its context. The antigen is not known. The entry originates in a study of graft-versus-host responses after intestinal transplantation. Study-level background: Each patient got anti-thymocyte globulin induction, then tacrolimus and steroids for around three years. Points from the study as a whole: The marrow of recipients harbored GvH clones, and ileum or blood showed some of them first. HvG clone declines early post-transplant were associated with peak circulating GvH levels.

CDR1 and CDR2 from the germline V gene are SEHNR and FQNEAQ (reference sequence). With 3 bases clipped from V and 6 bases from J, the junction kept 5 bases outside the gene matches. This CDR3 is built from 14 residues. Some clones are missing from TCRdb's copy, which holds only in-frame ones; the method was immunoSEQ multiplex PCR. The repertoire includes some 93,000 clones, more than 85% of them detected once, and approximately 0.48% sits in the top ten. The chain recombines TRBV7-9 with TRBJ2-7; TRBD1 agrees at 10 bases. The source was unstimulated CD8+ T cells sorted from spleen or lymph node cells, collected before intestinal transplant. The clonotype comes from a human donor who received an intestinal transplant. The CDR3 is CASSFGQGGGEQYF. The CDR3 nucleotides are TGTGCCAGCAGCTTCGGACAGGGGGGTGGCGAGCAGTACTTC.